The clone carrying this T cell receptor (beta chain) appeared a single time. Measured with immunoSEQ multiplex PCR; TCRdb has only the in-frame clones, and not every one. The table shows about 54,000 clones, with just over 90% occurring only once. This specimen belongs to a study of OX40 agonist ivuxolimab in advanced cancers. This TCR came from an adult with an advanced solid tumor such as melanoma, head and neck, liver or kidney cancer. The material was CD4+ or CD8+ T cells sorted from blood, obtained in a trial of the OX40 agonist ivuxolimab.

The CDR3 nucleotides read TGTGCCAGCAGCTTAGGCCCAGGGGGTGAGCAGTTCTTC. Translation gives CASSLGPGGEQFF. The chain links TRBV7-2 to TRBJ2-1, with 7 positions matching TRBD1. Germline values: CDR1 SGHTA, CDR2 FQGNSA. V trimming: 1 base; J trimming: 9 bases; junction bases outside the gene matches: 3. This CDR3 has 13 amino acids. The variable domain in full, completed from reference TRBV7-2 and TRBJ2-1, reads GAGVSQSPSNKVTEKGKDVELRCDPISGHTALYWYRQSLGQGLEFLIYFQGNSAPDKSGLPSDRFSAERTGGSVSTLTIQRTQQEDSAVYLCASSLGPGGEQFFGPGTRLTVL.